One and the same sample provided the 12 T cell receptor beta chains below, sequenced in a study of CXCR3-negative and CXCR3-positive naive CD8 T cells. Study conclusions and caveats: Naive cells with CXCR3 showed TRB CDR3s that were more hydrophobic than those in CXCR3-negative naive cells.

UMI labels and 5' RACE were used to prepare the TRB cDNA libraries. TCRdb reprocessed the 5' RACE reads and reports one entry per CDR3 protein, with no DNA. This sample lists approximately 98,000 distinct CDR3 sequences; its ten largest clones have around 0.99%. The antigens of these receptors remain unknown. The sequencing sample was made of naive CXCR3+ CD8+ T cells from blood. The subset was: CD45RO-CCR7+CD27+CD95- naive CD8+ T cells expressing CXCR3 (TNR3+). The receptors were sampled from a human donor in good health. Some clones in this sample may be carry-over from other donors' samples.

This rearrangement joins TRBV29-1 to TRBJ1-1; as DNA is missing, the TRBD1 call by TCRdb cannot be tested. The length of the CDR3 is 11 residues. CDR1 and CDR2 (germline): SQVTM, ANQGSEA. The CDR3: CSATGNTEAFF.

The V and J genes are TRBV7-3 and TRBJ2-1; TCRdb's D call, TRBD1, is unchecked because there is no DNA. Germline CDR1 reads SGHTA; CDR2 reads FQGTGA. This CDR3 has 15 amino acids. The CDR3 region is CASSLQGGVYNEQFF.

This sequence joins TRBV10-3 and TRBJ1-5; TCRdb outputs TRBD1, but without DNA this stays unchecked. This CDR3 contains 15 residues. Germline V gives CDR1 ENHRY, CDR2 SYGVKD. Here the CDR3 reads CAISETGEGNQPQHF.

The V and J genes are TRBV6-5 and TRBJ2-1; TCRdb returns TRBD2, unconfirmable since there is no DNA. Germline loops: CDR1 MNHEY, CDR2 SVGAGI. This CDR3 comprises 16 residues. The CDR3 loop reads CASSYSGLAVYNEQFF.

V usage is TRBV14 and J usage is TRBJ1-1; the TCRdb D gene call, TRBD1, has no DNA to confirm it. The germline gives CDR1 SGHDN, CDR2 FVKESK. There are 20 residues in the CDR3. CDR3 sequence: CASSLEGLLGQRPGNTEAFF.

This CDR3 reads CASSLSHEQFF. The chain combines TRBV12-3 or TRBV12-4 with TRBJ2-1. The CDR3 has 11 amino acids.

This chain connects TRBV7-7 to TRBJ1-1; TCRdb outputs TRBD1, but without DNA this stays unchecked. Germline CDR1 SSHAT, CDR2 FNYEAQ (reference sequence). The CDR3 runs 13 residues. The CDR3 is CASSPALNTEAFF. The whole variable domain, remainder taken from reference TRBV7-7 and TRBJ1-1, is GAGVSQSPRYKVTKRGQDVTLRCDPISSHATLYWYQQALGQGPEFLTYFNYEAQPDKSGLPSDRFSAERPEGSISTLTIQRTEQRDSAMYRCASSPALNTEAFFGQGTRLTVV.

The J gene is TRBJ2-1, the V gene TRBV19; TCRdb's D call of TRBD1 is untestable without DNA. The V gene's germline CDR1 is LNHDA and CDR2 SQIVND (reference sequence). CDR3 size: 13 residues. Here the CDR3 reads CASSFRTGNEQFF.

The J gene is TRBJ2-3, the V gene TRBV7-2; there is no DNA to check the TCRdb D call of TRBD1. CDR3 length: 19 amino acids. CDR1 SGHTA and CDR2 FQGNSA come from the germline V gene. This CDR3 reads CASSLVMSVGTGVPDTQYF.

V usage is TRBV29-1 and J usage is TRBJ2-7. The CDR3 consists of 13 residues. Germline CDR1 reads SQVTM; CDR2 reads ANQGSEA. CDR3 sequence: CSVEVSSSYEQYF.

The J gene is TRBJ2-1, the V gene TRBV6-2 or TRBV6-3; TCRdb returns TRBD1, unconfirmable since there is no DNA. The CDR3 is 15 residues long. Looked up from germline, CDR1 is MNHEY and CDR2 is SVGEGT. The chain's CDR3 is CASSSRTGWSDEQFF.

J is TRBJ2-5 and V is TRBV7-2; with no DNA, the TCRdb D assignment of TRBD2 cannot be verified. Germline CDR1 reads SGHTA; CDR2 reads FQGNSA. There are 18 residues in the CDR3. The CDR3 sequence is CASSIPGLAGGSQETQYF.